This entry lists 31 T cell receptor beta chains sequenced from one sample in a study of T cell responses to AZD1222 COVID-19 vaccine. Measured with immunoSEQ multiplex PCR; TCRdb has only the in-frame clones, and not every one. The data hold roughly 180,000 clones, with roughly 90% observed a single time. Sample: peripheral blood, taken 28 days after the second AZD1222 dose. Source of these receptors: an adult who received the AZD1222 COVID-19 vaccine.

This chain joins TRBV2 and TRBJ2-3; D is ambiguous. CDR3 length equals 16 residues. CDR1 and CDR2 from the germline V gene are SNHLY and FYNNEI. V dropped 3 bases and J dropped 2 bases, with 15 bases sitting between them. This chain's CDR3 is CASSEGSPRTTDTQYF. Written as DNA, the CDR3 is TGTGCCAGCAGTGAGGGCAGCCCCCGAACCACAGATACGCAGTATTTT. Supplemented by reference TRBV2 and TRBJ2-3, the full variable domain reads EPEVTQTPSHQVTQMGQEVILRCVPISNHLYFYWYRQILGQKVEFLVSFYNNEISEKSEIFDDQFSVERPDGSNFTLKIRSTKLEDSAMYFCASSEGSPRTTDTQYFGPGTRLTVL.

Here the CDR3 DNA reads TGCAGCGTTGTATCCGTTCAGAGGCACGAGCAGTACTTC. Translation gives CSVVSVQRHEQYF. The chain joins TRBV29-1 to TRBJ2-7, with no clear D. Germline values: CDR1 SQVTM, CDR2 ANQGSEA. This CDR3 region has 13 residues. Trimming shortened V by 4 bases and J by 5 bases, and 15 bases separated the two germline ends.

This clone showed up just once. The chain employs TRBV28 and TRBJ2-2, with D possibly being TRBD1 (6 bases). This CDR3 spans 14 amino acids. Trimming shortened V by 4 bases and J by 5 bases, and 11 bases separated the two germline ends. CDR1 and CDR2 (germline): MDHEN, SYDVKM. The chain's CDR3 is CASSSGQGTGELFF. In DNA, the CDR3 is TGTGCCAGCAGTTCAGGGCAGGGGACCGGGGAGCTGTTTTTT.

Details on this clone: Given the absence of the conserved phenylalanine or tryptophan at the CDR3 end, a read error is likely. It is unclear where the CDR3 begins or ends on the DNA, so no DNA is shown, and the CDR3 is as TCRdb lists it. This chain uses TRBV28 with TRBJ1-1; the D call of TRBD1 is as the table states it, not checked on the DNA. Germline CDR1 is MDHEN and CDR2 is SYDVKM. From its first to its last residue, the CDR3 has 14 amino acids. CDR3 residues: CASRDTGTGGAAGY.

The DNA for the CDR3 is TGTGCCAGCAGCGAATGGGACTATGGCTACACCTTC. It is translated as CASSEWDYGYTF. The chain has TRBV4-2 and TRBJ1-2; the D is unclear. The CDR3 is 12 amino acids. Germline lookup yields CDR1 LGHNA and CDR2 YNFKEQ. The germline V and J ends were trimmed by 5 bases and 3 bases, with 7 bases remaining between them.

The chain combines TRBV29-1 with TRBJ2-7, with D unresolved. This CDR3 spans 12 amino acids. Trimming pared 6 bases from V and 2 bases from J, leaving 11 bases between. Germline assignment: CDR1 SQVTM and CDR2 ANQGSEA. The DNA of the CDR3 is TGCAGCGTCGCCCCTTCTCCCTACGAGCAGTACTTC. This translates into CSVAPSPYEQYF.

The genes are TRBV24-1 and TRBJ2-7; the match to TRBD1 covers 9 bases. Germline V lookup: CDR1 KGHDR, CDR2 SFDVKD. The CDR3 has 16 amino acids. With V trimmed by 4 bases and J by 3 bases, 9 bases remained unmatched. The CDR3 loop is CATSDAGQGRIYEQYF. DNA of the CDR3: TGTGCCACCAGTGACGCCGGACAGGGGAGAATCTACGAGCAGTACTTC.

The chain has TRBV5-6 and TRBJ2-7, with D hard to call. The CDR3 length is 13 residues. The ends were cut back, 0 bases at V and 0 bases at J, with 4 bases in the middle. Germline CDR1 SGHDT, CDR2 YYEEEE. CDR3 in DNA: TGTGCCAGCAGCTTGGGGGTCTCCTACGAGCAGTACTTC. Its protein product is CASSLGVSYEQYF.

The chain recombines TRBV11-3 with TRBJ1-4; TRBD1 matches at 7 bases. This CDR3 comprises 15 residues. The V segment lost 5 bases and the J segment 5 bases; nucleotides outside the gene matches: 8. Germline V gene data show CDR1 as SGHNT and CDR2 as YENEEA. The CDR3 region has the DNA TGTGCCAGCAGCACTTACGGGACAGTCAATGAAAAACTGTTTTTT. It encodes CASSTYGTVNEKLFF.

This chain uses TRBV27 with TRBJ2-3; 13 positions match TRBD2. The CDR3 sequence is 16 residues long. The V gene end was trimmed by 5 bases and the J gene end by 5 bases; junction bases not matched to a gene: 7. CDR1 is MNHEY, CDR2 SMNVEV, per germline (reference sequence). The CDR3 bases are TGTGCCAGCAGTCGAGCCGGGACTAGCGGGATAGATACGCAGTATTTT. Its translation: CASSRAGTSGIDTQYF.

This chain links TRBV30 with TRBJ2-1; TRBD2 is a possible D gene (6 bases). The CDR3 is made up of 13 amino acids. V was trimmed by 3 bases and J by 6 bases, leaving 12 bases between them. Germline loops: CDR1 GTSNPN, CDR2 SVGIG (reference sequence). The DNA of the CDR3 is TGTGCCTGGAGAGGTCGCGGGACCAATGAGCAGTTCTTC. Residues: CAWRGRGTNEQFF.

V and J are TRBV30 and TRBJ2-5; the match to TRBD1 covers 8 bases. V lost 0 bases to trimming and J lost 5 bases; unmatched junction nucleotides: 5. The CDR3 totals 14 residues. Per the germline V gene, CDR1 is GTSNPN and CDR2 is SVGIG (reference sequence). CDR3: CAWSVSGGRETQYF. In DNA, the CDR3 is TGTGCCTGGAGTGTTTCAGGGGGCCGGGAGACCCAGTACTTC. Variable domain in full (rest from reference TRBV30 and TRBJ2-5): SQTIHQWPATLVQPVGSPLSLECTVEGTSNPNLYWYRQAAGRGLQLLFYSVGIGQISSEVPQNLSASRPQDRQFILSSKKLLLSDSGFYLCAWSVSGGRETQYFGPGTRLLVL.

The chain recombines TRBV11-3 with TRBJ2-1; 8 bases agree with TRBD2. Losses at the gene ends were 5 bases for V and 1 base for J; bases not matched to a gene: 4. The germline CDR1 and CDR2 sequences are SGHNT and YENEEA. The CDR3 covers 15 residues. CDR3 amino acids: CASSLLAASYNEQFF. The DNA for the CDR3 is TGTGCCAGCAGCCTACTAGCGGCGTCCTACAATGAGCAGTTCTTC.

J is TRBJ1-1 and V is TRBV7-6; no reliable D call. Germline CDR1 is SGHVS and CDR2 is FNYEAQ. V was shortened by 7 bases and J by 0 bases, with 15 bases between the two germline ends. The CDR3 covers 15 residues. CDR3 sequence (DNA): TGTGCCAGCACTTCTAGGGTAGGCCTGAACACTGAAGCTTTCTTT. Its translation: CASTSRVGLNTEAFF.

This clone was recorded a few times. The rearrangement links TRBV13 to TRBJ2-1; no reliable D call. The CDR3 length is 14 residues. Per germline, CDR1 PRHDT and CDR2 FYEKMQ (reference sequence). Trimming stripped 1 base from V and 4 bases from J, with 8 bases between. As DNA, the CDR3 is TGTGCCAGCAGCTTAGAGGGCCTTTACAATGAGCAGTTCTTC. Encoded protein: CASSLEGLYNEQFF.

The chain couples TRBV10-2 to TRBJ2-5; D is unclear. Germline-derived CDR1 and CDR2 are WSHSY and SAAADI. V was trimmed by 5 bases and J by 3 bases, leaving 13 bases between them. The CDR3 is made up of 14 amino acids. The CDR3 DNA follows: TGCGCCAGCAGTCGGCGGCAGGTGAAAGAGACCCAGTACTTC. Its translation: CASSRRQVKETQYF.

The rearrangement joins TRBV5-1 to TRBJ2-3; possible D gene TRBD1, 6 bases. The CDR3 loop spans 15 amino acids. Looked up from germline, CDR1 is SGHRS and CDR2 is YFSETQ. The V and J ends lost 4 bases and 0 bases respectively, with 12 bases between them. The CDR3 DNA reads TGCGCCAGCAGCCATGAACAGGGTAGCACAGATACGCAGTATTTT. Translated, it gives CASSHEQGSTDTQYF.

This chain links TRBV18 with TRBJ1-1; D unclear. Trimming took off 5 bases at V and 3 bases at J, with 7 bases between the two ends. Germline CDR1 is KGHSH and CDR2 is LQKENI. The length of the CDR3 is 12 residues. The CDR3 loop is CASSSRDTEAFF. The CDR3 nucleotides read TGTGCCAGCTCATCTAGGGACACTGAAGCTTTCTTT. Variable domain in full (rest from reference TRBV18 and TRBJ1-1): NAGVMQNPRHLVRRRGQEARLRCSPMKGHSHVYWYRQLPEEGLKFMVYLQKENIIDESGMPKERFSAEFPKEGPSILRIQQVVRGDSAAYFCASSSRDTEAFFGQGTRLTVV.

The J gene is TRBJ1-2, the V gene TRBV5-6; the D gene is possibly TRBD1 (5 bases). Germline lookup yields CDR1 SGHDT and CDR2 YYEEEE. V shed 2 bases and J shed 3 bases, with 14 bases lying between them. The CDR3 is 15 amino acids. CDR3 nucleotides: TGTGCCAGCAGCTTCCGGGACCCAGTGGACTATGGCTACACCTTC. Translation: CASSFRDPVDYGYTF. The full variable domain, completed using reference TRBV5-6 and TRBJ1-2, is DAGVTQSPTHLIKTRGQQVTLRCSPKSGHDTVSWYQQALGQGPQFIFQYYEEEERQRGNFPDRFSGHQFPNYSSELNVNALLLGDSALYLCASSFRDPVDYGYTFGSGTRLTVV.

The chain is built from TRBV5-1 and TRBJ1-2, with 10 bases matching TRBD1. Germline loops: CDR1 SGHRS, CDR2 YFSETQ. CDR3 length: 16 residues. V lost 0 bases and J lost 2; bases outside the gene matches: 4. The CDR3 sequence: CASSLDRDRGNYGYTF. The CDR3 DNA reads TGCGCCAGCAGCTTGGACCGGGACAGGGGAAACTATGGCTACACCTTC.

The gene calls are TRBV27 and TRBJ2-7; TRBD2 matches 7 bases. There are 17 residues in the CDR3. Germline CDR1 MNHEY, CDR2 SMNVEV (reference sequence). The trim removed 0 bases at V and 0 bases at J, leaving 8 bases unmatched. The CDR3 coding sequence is TGTGCCAGCAGTTTATCGCGGGGGACTAACCACTCCTACGAGCAGTACTTC. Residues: CASSLSRGTNHSYEQYF.

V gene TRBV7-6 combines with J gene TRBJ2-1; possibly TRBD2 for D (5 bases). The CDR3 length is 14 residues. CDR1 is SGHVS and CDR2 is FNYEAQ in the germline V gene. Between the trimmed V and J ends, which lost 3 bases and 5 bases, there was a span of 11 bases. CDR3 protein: CASSFSGKNNEQFF. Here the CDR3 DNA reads TGTGCCAGCAGCTTTTCGGGAAAAAACAATGAGCAGTTCTTC.

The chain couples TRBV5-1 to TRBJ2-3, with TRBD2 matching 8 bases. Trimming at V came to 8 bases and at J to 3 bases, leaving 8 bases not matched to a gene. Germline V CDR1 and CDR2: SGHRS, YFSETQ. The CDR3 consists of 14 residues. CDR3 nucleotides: TGCGCCAGTCCCGGGAGGGCCGGGACAGATACGCAGTATTTT. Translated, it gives CASPGRAGTDTQYF.

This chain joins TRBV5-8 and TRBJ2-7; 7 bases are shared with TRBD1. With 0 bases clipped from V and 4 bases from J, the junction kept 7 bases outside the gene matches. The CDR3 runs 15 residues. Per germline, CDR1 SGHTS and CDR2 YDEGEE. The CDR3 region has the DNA TGTGCCAGCAGCTTGGCCCCGGGACAGAGGTACGAGCAGTACTTC. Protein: CASSLAPGQRYEQYF. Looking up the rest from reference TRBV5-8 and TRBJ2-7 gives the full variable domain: EAGVTQSPTHLIKTRGQQATLRCSPISGHTSVYWYQQALGLGLQFLLWYDEGEERNRGNFPPRFSGRQFPNYSSELNVNALELEDSALYLCASSLAPGQRYEQYFGPGTRLTVT.

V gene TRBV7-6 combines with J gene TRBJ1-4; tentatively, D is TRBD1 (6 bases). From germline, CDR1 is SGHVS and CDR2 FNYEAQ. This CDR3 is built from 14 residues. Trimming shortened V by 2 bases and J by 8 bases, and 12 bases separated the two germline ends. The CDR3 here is CASSLWGPGEKLFF. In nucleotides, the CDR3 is TGTGCCAGCAGCTTATGGGGGCCGGGGGAAAAACTGTTTTTT.

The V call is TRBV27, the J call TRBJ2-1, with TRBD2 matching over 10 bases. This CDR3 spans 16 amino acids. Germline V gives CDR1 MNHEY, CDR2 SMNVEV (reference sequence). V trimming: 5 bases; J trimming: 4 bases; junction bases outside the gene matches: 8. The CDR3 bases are TGTGCCAGCAGTATGATGGGACTAGCGCTATACAATGAGCAGTTCTTC. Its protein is CASSMMGLALYNEQFF.

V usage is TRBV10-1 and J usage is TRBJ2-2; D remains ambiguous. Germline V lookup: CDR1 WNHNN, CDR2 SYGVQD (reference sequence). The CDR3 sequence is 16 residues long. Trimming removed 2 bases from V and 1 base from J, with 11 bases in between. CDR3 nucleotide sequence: TGCGCCAGCAGTGAGGCCGAAGGGCAGAACACCGGGGAGCTGTTTTTT. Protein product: CASSEAEGQNTGELFF.

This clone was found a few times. The CDR3, as DNA: TGTGCCAGCAGCTTAGTCCGCCCTCGTCGGGGTGGCGAGACCCAGTACTTC. Translated, it gives CASSLVRPRRGGETQYF. The chain employs TRBV7-8 and TRBJ2-5; the D gene is possibly TRBD2 (5 bases). Germline-derived CDR1 and CDR2 are SGHVS and FQNEAQ. The CDR3 spans 17 residues. Trimming removed 1 base at V and 5 bases at J, with 20 bases between.

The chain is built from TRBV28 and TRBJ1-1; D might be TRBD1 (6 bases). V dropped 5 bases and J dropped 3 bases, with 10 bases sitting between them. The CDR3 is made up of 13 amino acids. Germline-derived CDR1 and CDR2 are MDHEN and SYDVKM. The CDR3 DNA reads TGTGCCAGCAGTACAGGGTCGTACACTGAAGCTTTCTTT. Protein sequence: CASSTGSYTEAFF. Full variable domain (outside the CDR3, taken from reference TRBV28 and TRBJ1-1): DVKVTQSSRYLVKRTGEKVFLECVQDMDHENMFWYRQDPGLGLRLIYFSYDVKMKEKGDIPEGYSVSREKKERFSLILESASTNQTSMYLCASSTGSYTEAFFGQGTRLTVV.

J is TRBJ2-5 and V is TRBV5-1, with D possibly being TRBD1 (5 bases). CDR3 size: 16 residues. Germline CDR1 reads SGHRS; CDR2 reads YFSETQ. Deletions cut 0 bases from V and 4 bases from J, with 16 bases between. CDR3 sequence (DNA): TGCGCCAGCAGCTTGGCCGGTGGGGCGCAGGCAGAGACCCAGTACTTC. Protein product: CASSLAGGAQAETQYF.

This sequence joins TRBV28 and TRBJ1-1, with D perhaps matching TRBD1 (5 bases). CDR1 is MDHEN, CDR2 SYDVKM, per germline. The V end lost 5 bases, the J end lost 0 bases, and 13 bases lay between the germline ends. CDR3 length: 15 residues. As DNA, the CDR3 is TGTGCCAGCAGTCCGGGACTTCCCATGAACACTGAAGCTTTCTTT. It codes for CASSPGLPMNTEAFF.